Below, 25 T cell receptor beta chains from the same sample are listed, as sequenced in a study of blood T cell repertoires in COVID-19. This table comes from immunoSEQ multiplex PCR, and its TCRdb copy is limited to in-frame clones, with some not included. The table includes roughly 230,000 clones, 83% detected once. Sequenced input: peripheral blood. The receptors stem from a human donor in a cohort sampled during active COVID-19.

The rearrangement uses TRBV5-4 and TRBJ1-1; 7 bases map to TRBD1. The germline V gene encodes CDR1 SGHNT and CDR2 YYREEE (reference sequence). This CDR3 contains 13 residues. V was clipped by 4 bases and J by 2 bases; unmatched bases: 2. This CDR3 reads CASSRDRNTEAFF. CDR3 coding DNA: TGTGCCAGCAGCAGGGACAGAAACACTGAAGCTTTCTTT.

The V call is TRBV7-9, the J call TRBJ2-3; D is uncertain. Germline-derived CDR1 and CDR2 are SEHNR and FQNEAQ (reference sequence). CDR3 size: 14 residues. V was shortened by 1 base and J by 6 bases, with 11 bases between the two germline ends. The CDR3 DNA sequence: TGTGCCAGCAGCTTAGGGCGGATTCAGGATACGCAGTATTTT. It yields the protein CASSLGRIQDTQYF. The entire variable domain, with the rest obtained from reference TRBV7-9 and TRBJ2-3, is as follows: DTGVSQNPRHKITKRGQNVTFRCDPISEHNRLYWYRQTLGQGPEFLTYFQNEAQLEKSRLLSDRFSAERPKGSFSTLEIQRTEQGDSAMYLCASSLGRIQDTQYFGPGTRLTVL.

This clone was seen a few times. The V call is TRBV2, the J call TRBJ2-7; TRBD1 agrees at 7 bases. Per the germline V gene, CDR1 is SNHLY and CDR2 is FYNNEI. CDR3 length equals 14 residues. V shed 4 bases and J 0 bases; nucleotides not matched to a gene: 3. CDR3 coding DNA: TGTGCCAGCAGTGCGGGGACAGCCTCCTACGAGCAGTACTTC. Amino acid sequence: CASSAGTASYEQYF.

V is TRBV19 and J is TRBJ1-1; 9 nucleotides line up with TRBD1. CDR1 LNHDA and CDR2 SQIVND come from the germline V gene (reference sequence). The V gene end was trimmed by 8 bases and the J gene end by 0 bases; junction bases not matched to a gene: 7. The CDR3 totals 15 residues. CDR3 loop: CASSGTGMMNTEAFF. For the CDR3, the DNA is TGTGCCAGTTCAGGGACAGGGATGATGAACACTGAAGCTTTCTTT.

In nucleotides, the CDR3 is TGTGCCAGCAGTTACCAGCGGGAGACGGAGACCCAGTACTTC. Translated, it gives CASSYQRETETQYF. The V gene is TRBV6-5, the J gene TRBJ2-5; 8 nucleotides match TRBD2. The CDR3 has 14 residues. CDR1 and CDR2 from the germline V gene are MNHEY and SVGAGI. J gave up 5 bases and V 2 bases, and 4 bases lay outside the gene matches.

The chain recombines TRBV19 with TRBJ2-2; 9 nucleotides agree with TRBD2. V was clipped by 8 bases and J by 2 bases; unmatched bases: 9. The length of the CDR3 is 16 residues. Per the germline V gene, CDR1 is LNHDA and CDR2 is SQIVND (reference sequence). In DNA, the CDR3 is TGTGCCAGTTCCACCCTTGGGACTAGCAACACCGGGGAGCTGTTTTTT. Encoded protein: CASSTLGTSNTGELFF.

CDR3 protein: CASSPQTTVIGETQYF. CDR3 in DNA: TGTGCCAGCTCACCTCAGACGACAGTTATAGGGGAGACCCAGTACTTC. This rearrangement joins TRBV18 to TRBJ2-5; a weak D match, TRBD1 (5 bases). Trimming took 3 bases from V and 5 from J, leaving 19 bases between them. CDR1 and CDR2 from the germline V gene are KGHSH and LQKENI. This CDR3 has 16 residues.

The chain couples TRBV19 to TRBJ2-3; 8 bases are shared with TRBD1. The J segment lost 5 bases and the V segment lost 3 bases, leaving 7 bases of the junction unmatched. CDR1 and CDR2 from the germline V gene are LNHDA and SQIVND (reference sequence). This CDR3 has 15 residues. The CDR3 nucleotides are TGTGCCAGTAGTATTCGGACAGGGAGAGGAGATACGCAGTATTTT. Its translation is CASSIRTGRGDTQYF.

This chain uses TRBV24-1 with TRBJ2-3, with 8 positions matching TRBD2. Germline values: CDR1 KGHDR, CDR2 SFDVKD. V gave up 6 bases and J gave up 3 bases; unmatched junction bases: 16. This CDR3 region has 18 residues. The CDR3 sequence: CATSKGSGRGEKTDTQYF. CDR3 nucleotides: TGTGCCACCAGTAAAGGGAGCGGGAGAGGAGAAAAAACAGATACGCAGTATTTT.

This chain joins TRBV2 and TRBJ2-1; D may be TRBD1 (5 bases). Trimming took off 4 bases at V and 4 bases at J, with 11 bases between the two ends. This CDR3 contains 14 residues. Germline CDR1 reads SNHLY; CDR2 reads FYNNEI. The CDR3 spells CASSVGVRYNEQFF. CDR3 DNA: TGTGCCAGCAGTGTAGGGGTGAGGTACAATGAGCAGTTCTTC.

CDR3: CSVIGASGGIYEQYF. The CDR3 nucleotides read TGCAGCGTTATTGGAGCTAGCGGGGGGATCTACGAGCAGTACTTC. The V gene is TRBV29-1, the J gene TRBJ2-7; 11 bases agree with TRBD2. Germline V CDR1 and CDR2: SQVTM, ANQGSEA. The V gene end was trimmed by 5 bases and the J gene end by 3 bases; junction bases not matched to a gene: 9. The CDR3 runs to 15 residues.

Worth noting for this clone: The junction and the germline gene differ at one end; a read error may be behind it. The J gene is TRBJ2-3, the V gene TRBV7-7; D is ambiguous. The germline gives CDR1 SSHAT, CDR2 FNYEAQ (reference sequence). The CDR3 extends over 13 amino acids. The DNA for the CDR3 is TGTGCTAGCAGCTTAGATGAGGAGAGAACGCAGTATTTT. This encodes CASSLDEERTQYF.

This clone was observed a few times. The chain joins TRBV19 to TRBJ2-7, with D possibly matching TRBD2 (5 bases). The germline V gene encodes CDR1 LNHDA and CDR2 SQIVND (reference sequence). With 3 bases removed from V and 5 bases from J, the gap between germline ends came to 8 bases. The CDR3 spans 12 residues. The CDR3, as DNA: TGTGCCAGTAGTATGAGAGGGAACGAGCAGTACTTC. It specifies CASSMRGNEQYF. The whole variable domain, filled in from reference TRBV19 and TRBJ2-7, reads DGGITQSPKYLFRKEGQNVTLSCEQNLNHDAMYWYRQDPGQGLRLIYYSQIVNDFQKGDIAEGYSVSREKKESFPLTVTSAQKNPTAFYLCASSMRGNEQYFGPGTRLTVT.

This clone occurred a few times. The rearrangement links TRBV9 to TRBJ1-4; weak D call: TRBD1 (6 bases). Deletions cut 0 bases from V and 0 bases from J, with 9 bases between. CDR3 size: 16 residues. Looked up from germline, CDR1 is SGDLS and CDR2 is YYNGEE. This chain's CDR3 is CASSVAGGTTNEKLFF. CDR3 bases: TGTGCCAGCAGCGTAGCTGGGGGCACAACTAATGAAAAACTGTTTTTT.

About this clone: The sample holds other DNA sequences that translate to the same CDR3. The chain has TRBV18 and TRBJ1-1; 7 positions agree with TRBD1. The CDR3 has 14 residues. CDR1 and CDR2 (germline): KGHSH, LQKENI. Trimming removed 5 bases from V and 0 bases from J; junction bases left unmatched: 3. CDR3 DNA: TGTGCCAGCTCATCGACAGGGATGAACACTGAAGCTTTCTTT. The encoded protein is CASSSTGMNTEAFF. The whole variable domain, remainder taken from reference TRBV18 and TRBJ1-1, is NAGVMQNPRHLVRRRGQEARLRCSPMKGHSHVYWYRQLPEEGLKFMVYLQKENIIDESGMPKERFSAEFPKEGPSILRIQQVVRGDSAAYFCASSSTGMNTEAFFGQGTRLTVV.

This clone was found once. Here the CDR3 DNA reads TGTGCCAGCAGTTCCGGGCTAGCGGCCTATCAAGAGACCCAGTACTTC. As protein: CASSSGLAAYQETQYF. The gene calls are TRBV28 and TRBJ2-5, with TRBD2 matching over 7 bases. The germline V gene encodes CDR1 MDHEN and CDR2 SYDVKM. The CDR3 runs to 16 residues. The ends lost 4 bases at V and 2 bases at J; junction bases unmatched: 10. Full variable domain (rest looked up from reference TRBV28 and TRBJ2-5): DVKVTQSSRYLVKRTGEKVFLECVQDMDHENMFWYRQDPGLGLRLIYFSYDVKMKEKGDIPEGYSVSREKKERFSLILESASTNQTSMYLCASSSGLAAYQETQYFGPGTRLLVL.

For the CDR3, the DNA is TGCGCCAGCAGCCAAGGCGGGACTAGCGGGGATGAGCAGTTCTTC. Translating gives CASSQGGTSGDEQFF. V is TRBV4-1 and J is TRBJ2-1; 13 nucleotides agree with TRBD2. CDR1 MGHRA and CDR2 YSYEKL come from the germline V gene. Germline trimming cut 1 base from V and 8 bases from J; bases unmatched to any gene: 2. The CDR3 extends over 15 amino acids.

The J gene is TRBJ2-5, the V gene TRBV2, with no clear D. This CDR3 has 11 residues. The V end was cut by 4 bases, the J end by 3 bases, with 3 bases between. Germline V gene sequence: CDR1 SNHLY, CDR2 FYNNEI. CDR3 nucleotide sequence: TGTGCCAGCAGTGTCGAAGAGACCCAGTACTTC. This codes for CASSVEETQYF.

In nucleotides, the CDR3 is TGTGCCAGCAGTTTAGACAGGGGATCCTACAATGAGCAGTTCTTC. Translation gives CASSLDRGSYNEQFF. V usage is TRBV6-5 and J usage is TRBJ2-1; TRBD1 matches at 8 bases. CDR1 and CDR2 (germline): MNHEY, SVGAGI. Trimming cost V 4 bases and J 1 base; bases outside gene matches: 3. There are 15 residues in the CDR3.

This clone was seen a handful of times. The chain has TRBV11-2 and TRBJ1-2; 7 bases align to TRBD1. The CDR3 extends over 15 amino acids. J gave up 6 bases and V 5 bases, and 12 bases lay outside the gene matches. Looked up from germline, CDR1 is SGHAT and CDR2 is FQNNGV. The CDR3 loop reads CASSPLDRPFNGYTF. The CDR3 region has the DNA TGTGCCAGCAGCCCTTTGGACAGGCCCTTCAATGGCTACACCTTC. Full variable domain (outside the CDR3, taken from reference TRBV11-2 and TRBJ1-2): EAGVAQSPRYKIIEKRQSVAFWCNPISGHATLYWYQQILGQGPKLLIQFQNNGVVDDSQLPKDRFSAERLKGVDSTLKIQPAKLEDSAVYLCASSPLDRPFNGYTFGSGTRLTVV.

The chain recombines TRBV20-1 with TRBJ2-7; 10 positions match TRBD2. The V gene's germline CDR1 is DFQATT and CDR2 SNEGSKA (reference sequence). Germline trimming cut 3 bases from V and 12 bases from J; bases unmatched to any gene: 8. CDR3 size: 12 residues. The CDR3 DNA is TGCAGTGCTAGTGCGGGACTAGCGACTCTGTACTTC. Its translation: CSASAGLATLYF.

The rearrangement uses TRBV19 and TRBJ2-3; a weak D match, TRBD2 (5 bases). V lost 7 bases and J lost 5, with 16 bases in between. CDR1 LNHDA and CDR2 SQIVND come from the germline V gene (reference sequence). The CDR3 is made up of 14 amino acids. The CDR3 region has the DNA TGTGCCAGTACCCCGACTAACGGAGGAGATACGCAGTATTTT. It is translated as CASTPTNGGDTQYF.

The chain links TRBV5-4 to TRBJ1-1; weak D call: TRBD1 (6 bases). CDR1 is SGHNT and CDR2 is YYREEE in the germline V gene (reference sequence). V was clipped by 4 bases and J by 7 bases, with 23 bases between them. This CDR3 region has 16 residues. CDR3 sequence: CASSPQGSGNTNEAFF. In DNA form, the CDR3 reads TGTGCCAGCAGCCCACAGGGTTCGGGGAACACTAATGAAGCTTTCTTT.

The rearrangement links TRBV18 to TRBJ2-4, with D hard to call. Trimming shortened V by 1 base and J by 5 bases, and 3 bases separated the two germline ends. Germline V CDR1 and CDR2: KGHSH, LQKENI. The length of the CDR3 is 12 residues. The CDR3 here is CASSPQQNIQYF. Here the CDR3 DNA reads TGTGCCAGCTCACCACAGCAAAACATTCAGTACTTC.

The rearrangement uses TRBV7-2 and TRBJ2-7; 9 bases map to TRBD1. The CDR3 contains 16 residues. Germline assignment: CDR1 SGHTA and CDR2 FQGNSA. Unmatched junction bases numbered 6, after V lost 1 base and J lost 2 bases. The CDR3 DNA sequence: TGTGCCAGCAGCTTAGGTTACAGGACAGGGGCCTACGAGCAGTACTTC. Translated: CASSLGYRTGAYEQYF.